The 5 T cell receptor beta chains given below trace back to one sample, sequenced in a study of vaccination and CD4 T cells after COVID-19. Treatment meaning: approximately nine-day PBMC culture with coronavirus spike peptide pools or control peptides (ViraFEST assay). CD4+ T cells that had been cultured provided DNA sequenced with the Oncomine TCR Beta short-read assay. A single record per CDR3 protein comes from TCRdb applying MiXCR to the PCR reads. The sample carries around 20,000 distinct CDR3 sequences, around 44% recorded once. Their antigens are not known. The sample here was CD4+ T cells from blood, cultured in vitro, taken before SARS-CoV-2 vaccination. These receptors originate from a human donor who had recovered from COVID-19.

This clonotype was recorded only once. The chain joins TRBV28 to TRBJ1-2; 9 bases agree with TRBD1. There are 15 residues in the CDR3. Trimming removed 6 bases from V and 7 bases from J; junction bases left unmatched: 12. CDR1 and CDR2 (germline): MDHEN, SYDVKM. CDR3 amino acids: CASSLRQGVFSGYTF. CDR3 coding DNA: TGTGCCAGCAGCCTCCGACAGGGGGTGTTCAGTGGCTACACCTTC.

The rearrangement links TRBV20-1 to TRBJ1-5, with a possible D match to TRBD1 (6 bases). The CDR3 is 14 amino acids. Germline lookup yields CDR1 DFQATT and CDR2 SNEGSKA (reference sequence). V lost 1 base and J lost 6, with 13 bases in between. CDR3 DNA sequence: TGCAGTGCTAGAGTTAGAGGGGGGATTCAGCCCCAGCATTTT. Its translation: CSARVRGGIQPQHF.

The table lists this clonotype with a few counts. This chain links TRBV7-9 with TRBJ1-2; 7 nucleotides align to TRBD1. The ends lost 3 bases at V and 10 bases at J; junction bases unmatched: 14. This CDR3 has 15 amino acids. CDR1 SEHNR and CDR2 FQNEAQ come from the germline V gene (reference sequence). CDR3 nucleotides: TGTGCCAGCAGCTTCGGACAGGATGCCCCTGACGACTACACCTTC. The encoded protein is CASSFGQDAPDDYTF.

Written as DNA, the CDR3 is TGCAGCGCTGAGACAGGGGATGATGGAAACACCATATATTTT. Translation: CSAETGDDGNTIYF. The gene calls are TRBV29-1 and TRBJ1-3; 8 bases match TRBD1. This CDR3 is 14 amino acids long. Trimming cost V 7 bases and J 3 bases; bases outside gene matches: 8. Looked up from germline, CDR1 is SQVTM and CDR2 is ANQGSEA.

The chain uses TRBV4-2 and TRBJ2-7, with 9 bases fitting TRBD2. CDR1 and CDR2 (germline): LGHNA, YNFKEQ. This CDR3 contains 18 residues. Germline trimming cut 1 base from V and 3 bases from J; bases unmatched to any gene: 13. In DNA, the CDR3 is TGTGCCAGCAGCCAAGGGCCCCGTGGCAGGACTAGCGACTACGAGCAGTACTTC. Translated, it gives CASSQGPRGRTSDYEQYF.